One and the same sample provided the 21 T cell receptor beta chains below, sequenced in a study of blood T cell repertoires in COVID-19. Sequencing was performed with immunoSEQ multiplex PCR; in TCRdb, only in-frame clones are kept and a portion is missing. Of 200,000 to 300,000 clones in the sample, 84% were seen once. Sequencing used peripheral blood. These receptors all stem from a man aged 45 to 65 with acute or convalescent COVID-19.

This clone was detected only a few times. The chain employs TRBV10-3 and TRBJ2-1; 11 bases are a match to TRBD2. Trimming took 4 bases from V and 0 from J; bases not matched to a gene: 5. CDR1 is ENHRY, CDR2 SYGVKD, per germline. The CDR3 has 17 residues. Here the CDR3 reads CAISGLAGGRSYNEQFF. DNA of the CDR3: TGTGCCATCAGTGGGCTAGCGGGAGGACGCTCCTACAATGAGCAGTTCTTC.

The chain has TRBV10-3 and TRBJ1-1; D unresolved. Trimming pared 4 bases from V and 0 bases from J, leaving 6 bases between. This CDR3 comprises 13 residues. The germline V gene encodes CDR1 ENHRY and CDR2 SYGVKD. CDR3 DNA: TGTGCCATCAGTGTCGACTTGAACACTGAAGCTTTCTTT. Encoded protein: CAISVDLNTEAFF.

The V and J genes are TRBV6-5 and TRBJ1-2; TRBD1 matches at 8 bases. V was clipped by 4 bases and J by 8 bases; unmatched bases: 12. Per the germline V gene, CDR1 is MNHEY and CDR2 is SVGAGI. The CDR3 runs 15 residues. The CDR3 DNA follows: TGTGCCAGCAGTTTATCAGGGGGCGCAGCGGGAGGCTACACCTTC. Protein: CASSLSGGAAGGYTF.

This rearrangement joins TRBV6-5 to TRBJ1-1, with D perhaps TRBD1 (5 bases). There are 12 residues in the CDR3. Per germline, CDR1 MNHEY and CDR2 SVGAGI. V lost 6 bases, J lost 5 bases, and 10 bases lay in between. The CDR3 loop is CASRRQMTEAFF. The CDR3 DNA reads TGTGCCAGCAGGAGACAGATGACTGAAGCTTTCTTT.

The CDR3 bases are TGTGCCAGCAGCTACGGACAGGGATCGAGGAATGAGCAGTTCTTC. Protein sequence: CASSYGQGSRNEQFF. The chain recombines TRBV5-4 with TRBJ2-1; 8 bases are shared with TRBD1. The CDR3 totals 15 residues. Germline V gives CDR1 SGHNT, CDR2 YYREEE (reference sequence). V lost 3 bases, J lost 7 bases, and 9 bases stayed unmatched.

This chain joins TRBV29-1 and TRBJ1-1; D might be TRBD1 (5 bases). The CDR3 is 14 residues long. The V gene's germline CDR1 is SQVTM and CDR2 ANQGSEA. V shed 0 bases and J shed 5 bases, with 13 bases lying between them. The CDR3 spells CSVEDTGGRTEAFF. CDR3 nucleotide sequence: TGCAGCGTTGAAGATACGGGGGGACGGACTGAAGCTTTCTTT.

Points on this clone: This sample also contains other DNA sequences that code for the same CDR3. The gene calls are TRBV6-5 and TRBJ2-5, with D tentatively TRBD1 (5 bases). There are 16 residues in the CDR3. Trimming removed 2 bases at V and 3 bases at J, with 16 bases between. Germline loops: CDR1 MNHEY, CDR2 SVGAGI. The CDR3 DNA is TGTGCCAGCAGTTACAGTGTTGCAGGGCCAAAAGAGACCCAGTACTTC. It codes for CASSYSVAGPKETQYF.

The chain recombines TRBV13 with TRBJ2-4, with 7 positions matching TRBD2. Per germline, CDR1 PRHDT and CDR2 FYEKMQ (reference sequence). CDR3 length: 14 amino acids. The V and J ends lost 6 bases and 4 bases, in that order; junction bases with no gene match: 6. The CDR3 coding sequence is TGTGCCAGCAGTTCGGGAGGACCGAAAAACATTCAGTACTTC. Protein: CASSSGGPKNIQYF.

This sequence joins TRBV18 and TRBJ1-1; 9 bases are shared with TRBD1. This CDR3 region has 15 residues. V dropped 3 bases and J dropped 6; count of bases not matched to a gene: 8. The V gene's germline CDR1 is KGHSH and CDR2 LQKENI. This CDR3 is CASSPGQGRWPEAFF. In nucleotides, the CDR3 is TGTGCCAGCTCACCGGGACAGGGTAGATGGCCTGAAGCTTTCTTT. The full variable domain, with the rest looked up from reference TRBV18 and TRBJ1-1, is NAGVMQNPRHLVRRRGQEARLRCSPMKGHSHVYWYRQLPEEGLKFMVYLQKENIIDESGMPKERFSAEFPKEGPSILRIQQVVRGDSAAYFCASSPGQGRWPEAFFGQGTRLTVV.

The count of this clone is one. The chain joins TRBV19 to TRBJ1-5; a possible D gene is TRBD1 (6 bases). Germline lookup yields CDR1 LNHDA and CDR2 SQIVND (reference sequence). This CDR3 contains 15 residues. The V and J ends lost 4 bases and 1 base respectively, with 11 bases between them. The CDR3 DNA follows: TGTGCCAGTAGTAAAACAGGACAGAGCAATCAGCCCCAGCATTTT. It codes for CASSKTGQSNQPQHF.

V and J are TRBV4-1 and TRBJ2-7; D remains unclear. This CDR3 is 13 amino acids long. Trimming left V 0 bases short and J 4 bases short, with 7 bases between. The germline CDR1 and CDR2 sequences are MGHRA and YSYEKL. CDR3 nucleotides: TGCGCCAGCAGCCAAGAAGCGAGGTACGAGCAGTACTTC. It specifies CASSQEARYEQYF.

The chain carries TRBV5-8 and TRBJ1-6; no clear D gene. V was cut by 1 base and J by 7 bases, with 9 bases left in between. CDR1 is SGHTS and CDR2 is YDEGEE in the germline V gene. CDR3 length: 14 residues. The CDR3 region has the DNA TGTGCCAGCAGCTTGTTTCTTGAGAATTCACCCCTCCACTTT. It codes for CASSLFLENSPLHF.

For the CDR3, the DNA is TGTGCCAGCAGCTTAGTAGGCGGTAATCAGCCCCAGCATTTT. Translation: CASSLVGGNQPQHF. V usage is TRBV7-9 and J usage is TRBJ1-5; D is undetermined. The V and J ends lost 1 base and 4 bases respectively, with 8 bases between them. This CDR3 comprises 14 residues. Looked up from germline, CDR1 is SEHNR and CDR2 is FQNEAQ (reference sequence).

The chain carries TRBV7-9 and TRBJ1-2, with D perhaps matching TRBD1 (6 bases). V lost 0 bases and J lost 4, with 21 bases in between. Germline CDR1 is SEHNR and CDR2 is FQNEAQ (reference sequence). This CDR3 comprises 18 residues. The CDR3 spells CASSLAGLVKDRTYGYTF. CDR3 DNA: TGTGCCAGCAGCTTAGCTGGGCTGGTTAAGGACAGAACCTATGGCTACACCTTC.

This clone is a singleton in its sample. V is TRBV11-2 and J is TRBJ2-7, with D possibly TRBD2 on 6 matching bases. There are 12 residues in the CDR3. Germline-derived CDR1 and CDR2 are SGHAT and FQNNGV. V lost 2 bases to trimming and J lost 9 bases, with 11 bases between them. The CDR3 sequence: CASSLHNGGQYF. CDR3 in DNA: TGTGCCAGCAGCTTACATAACGGGGGGCAGTACTTC.

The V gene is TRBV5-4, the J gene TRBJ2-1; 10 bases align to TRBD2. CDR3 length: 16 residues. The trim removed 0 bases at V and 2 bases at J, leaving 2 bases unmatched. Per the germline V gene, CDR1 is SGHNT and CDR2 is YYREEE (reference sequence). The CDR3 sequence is CASSLDGLAAYNEQFF. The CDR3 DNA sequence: TGTGCCAGCAGCTTGGATGGACTAGCGGCCTACAATGAGCAGTTCTTC.

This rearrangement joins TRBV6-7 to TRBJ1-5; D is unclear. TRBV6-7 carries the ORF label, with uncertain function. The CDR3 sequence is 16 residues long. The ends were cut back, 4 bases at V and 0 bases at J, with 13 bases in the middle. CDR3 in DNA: TGTGCCAGCAGTTTGGAGAGAAGGCGTAGCAATCAGCCCCAGCATTTT. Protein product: CASSLERRRSNQPQHF.

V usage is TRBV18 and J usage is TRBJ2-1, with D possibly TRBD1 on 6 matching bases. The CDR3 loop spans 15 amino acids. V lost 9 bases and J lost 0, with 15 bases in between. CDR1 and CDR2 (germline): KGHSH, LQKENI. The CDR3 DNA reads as TGTGCCAGTGCAAGGGGGAGAACCTCCTACAATGAGCAGTTCTTC. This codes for CASARGRTSYNEQFF.

The CDR3 nucleotides read TGTGCCATCAGTGAGTCCGGGACTAGCGGGATAGGTGAGCAGTACTTC. Its translation is CAISESGTSGIGEQYF. V is TRBV10-3 and J is TRBJ2-7; 13 bases agree with TRBD2. CDR1 and CDR2 from the germline V gene are ENHRY and SYGVKD. There are 16 residues in the CDR3. The J segment lost 7 bases and the V segment lost 0 bases, leaving 6 bases of the junction unmatched.

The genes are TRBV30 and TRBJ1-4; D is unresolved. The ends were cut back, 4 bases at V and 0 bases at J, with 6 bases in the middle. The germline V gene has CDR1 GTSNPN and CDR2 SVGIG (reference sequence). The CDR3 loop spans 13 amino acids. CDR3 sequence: CAWTRATNEKLFF. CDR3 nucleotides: TGTGCCTGGACCCGGGCAACTAATGAAAAACTGTTTTTT.

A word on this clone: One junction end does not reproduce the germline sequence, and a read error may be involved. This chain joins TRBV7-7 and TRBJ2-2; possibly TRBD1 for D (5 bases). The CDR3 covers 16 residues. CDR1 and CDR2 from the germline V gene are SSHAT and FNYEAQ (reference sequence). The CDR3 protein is CASSLVRTRNTGELFF. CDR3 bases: TGTGCTAGCAGCTTAGTACGGACAAGAAACACCGGGGAGCTGTTTTTT.